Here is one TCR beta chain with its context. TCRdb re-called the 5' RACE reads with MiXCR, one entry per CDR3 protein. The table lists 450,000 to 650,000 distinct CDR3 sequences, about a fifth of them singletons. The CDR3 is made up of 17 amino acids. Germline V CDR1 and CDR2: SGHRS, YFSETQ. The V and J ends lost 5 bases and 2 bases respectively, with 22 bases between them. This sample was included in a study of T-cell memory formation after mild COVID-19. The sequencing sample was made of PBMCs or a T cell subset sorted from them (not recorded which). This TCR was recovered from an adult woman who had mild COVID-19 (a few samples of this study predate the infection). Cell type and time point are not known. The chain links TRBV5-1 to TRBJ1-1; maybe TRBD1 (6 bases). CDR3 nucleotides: TGCGCCAGCAGTCCAGGGGCAGGGTCAGGTCCAAACACTGAAGCTTTCTTT. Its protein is CASSPGAGSGPNTEAFF.